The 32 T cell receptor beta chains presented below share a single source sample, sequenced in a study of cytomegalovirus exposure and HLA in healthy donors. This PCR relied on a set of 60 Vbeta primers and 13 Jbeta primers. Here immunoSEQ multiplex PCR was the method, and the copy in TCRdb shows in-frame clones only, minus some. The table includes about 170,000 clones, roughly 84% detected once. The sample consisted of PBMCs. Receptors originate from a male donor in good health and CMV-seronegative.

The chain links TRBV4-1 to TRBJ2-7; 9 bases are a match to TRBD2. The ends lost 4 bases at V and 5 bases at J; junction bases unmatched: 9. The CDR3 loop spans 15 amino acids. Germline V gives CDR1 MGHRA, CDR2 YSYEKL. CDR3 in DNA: TGCGCCAGCAGCCTCCTCGCGGGAGGGGAGGACGAGCAGTACTTC. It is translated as CASSLLAGGEDEQYF.

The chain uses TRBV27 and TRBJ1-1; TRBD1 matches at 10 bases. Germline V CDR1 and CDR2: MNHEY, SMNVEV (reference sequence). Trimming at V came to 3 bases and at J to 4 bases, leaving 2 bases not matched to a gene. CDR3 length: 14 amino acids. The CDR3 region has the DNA TGTGCCAGCAGTTTCCGGGACAGGGGCACTGAAGCTTTCTTT. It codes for CASSFRDRGTEAFF.

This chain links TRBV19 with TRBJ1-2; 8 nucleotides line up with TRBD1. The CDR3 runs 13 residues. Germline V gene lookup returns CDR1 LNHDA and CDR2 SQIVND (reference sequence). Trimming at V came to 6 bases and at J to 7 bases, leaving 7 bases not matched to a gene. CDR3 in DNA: TGTGCCAGTAGCCGGACAGGGCCGTCTGGCTACACCTTC. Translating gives CASSRTGPSGYTF.

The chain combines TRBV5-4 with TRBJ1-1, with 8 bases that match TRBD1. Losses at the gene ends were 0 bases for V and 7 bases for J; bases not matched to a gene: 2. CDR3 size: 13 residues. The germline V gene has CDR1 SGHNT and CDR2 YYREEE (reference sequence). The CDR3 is CASSLAGTGEAFF. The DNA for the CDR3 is TGTGCCAGCAGCTTGGCTGGGACAGGTGAAGCTTTCTTT.

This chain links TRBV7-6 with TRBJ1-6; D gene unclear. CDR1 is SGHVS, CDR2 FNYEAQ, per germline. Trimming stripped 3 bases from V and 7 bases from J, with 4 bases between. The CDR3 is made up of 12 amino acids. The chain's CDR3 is CASSFENSPLHF. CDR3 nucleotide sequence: TGTGCCAGCAGCTTTGAGAATTCACCCCTCCACTTT.

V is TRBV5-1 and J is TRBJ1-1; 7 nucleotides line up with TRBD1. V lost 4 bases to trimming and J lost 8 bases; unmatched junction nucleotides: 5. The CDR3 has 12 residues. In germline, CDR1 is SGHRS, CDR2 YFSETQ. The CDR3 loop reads CASSVPTGEAFF. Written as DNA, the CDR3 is TGCGCCAGCAGCGTCCCGACAGGGGAAGCTTTCTTT.

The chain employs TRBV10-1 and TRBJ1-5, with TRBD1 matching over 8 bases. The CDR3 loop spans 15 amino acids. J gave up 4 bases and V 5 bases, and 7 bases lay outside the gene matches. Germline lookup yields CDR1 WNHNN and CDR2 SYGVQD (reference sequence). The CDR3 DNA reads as TGCGCCAGCAGTCCTAAAGACAGGGGTAATCAGCCCCAGCATTTT. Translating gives CASSPKDRGNQPQHF.

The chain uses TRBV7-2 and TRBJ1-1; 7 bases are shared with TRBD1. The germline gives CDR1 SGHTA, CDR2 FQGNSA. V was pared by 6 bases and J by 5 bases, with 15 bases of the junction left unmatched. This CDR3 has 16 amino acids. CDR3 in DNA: TGTGCCAGCAGTTACCCCGCGGAAACAGGGGAAACTGAAGCTTTCTTT. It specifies CASSYPAETGETEAFF.

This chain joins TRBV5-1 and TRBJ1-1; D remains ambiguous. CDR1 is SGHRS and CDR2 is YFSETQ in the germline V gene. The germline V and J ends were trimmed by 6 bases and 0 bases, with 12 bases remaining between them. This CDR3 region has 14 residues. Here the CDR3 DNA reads TGCGCCAGCAAATCCGGAACTATGAACACTGAAGCTTTCTTT. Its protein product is CASKSGTMNTEAFF.

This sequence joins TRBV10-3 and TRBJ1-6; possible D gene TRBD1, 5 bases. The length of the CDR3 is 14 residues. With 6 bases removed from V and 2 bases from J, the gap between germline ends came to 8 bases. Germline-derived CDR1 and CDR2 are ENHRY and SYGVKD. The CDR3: CAIRQETYNSPLHF. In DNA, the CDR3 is TGTGCCATCAGACAGGAAACCTATAATTCACCCCTCCACTTT.

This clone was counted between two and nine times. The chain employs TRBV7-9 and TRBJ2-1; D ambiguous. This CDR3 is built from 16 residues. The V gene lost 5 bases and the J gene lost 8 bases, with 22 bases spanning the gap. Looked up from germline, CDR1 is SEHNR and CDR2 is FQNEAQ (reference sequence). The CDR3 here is CASSGLSTEQLDEQFF. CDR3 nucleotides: TGTGCCAGCAGCGGTTTAAGCACAGAACAGTTGGATGAGCAGTTCTTC.

The CDR3 spells CASSQTGNSGANVLTF. The CDR3 coding sequence is TGTGCCAGCAGCCAGACAGGGAACTCTGGGGCCAACGTCCTGACTTTC. The chain carries TRBV4-2 and TRBJ2-6, with 7 positions matching TRBD1. This CDR3 is built from 16 residues. CDR1 and CDR2 (germline): LGHNA, YNFKEQ. V lost 3 bases to trimming and J lost 0 bases; unmatched junction nucleotides: 2.

CDR3: CASSDGRWEQYF. The CDR3 DNA reads TGTGCCAGCAGTGACGGGAGGTGGGAGCAGTACTTC. This rearrangement joins TRBV2 to TRBJ2-7, with 7 bases that match TRBD2. CDR1 and CDR2 from the germline V gene are SNHLY and FYNNEI. The CDR3 is 12 residues long. V shed 3 bases and J 7 bases; nucleotides not matched to a gene: 3.

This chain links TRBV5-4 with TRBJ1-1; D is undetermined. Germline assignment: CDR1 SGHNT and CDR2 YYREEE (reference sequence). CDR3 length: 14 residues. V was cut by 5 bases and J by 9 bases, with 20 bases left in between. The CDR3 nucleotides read TGTGCCAGCAGTTTTGACACCCGAATGTCTCAAGCTTTCTTT. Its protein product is CASSFDTRMSQAFF.

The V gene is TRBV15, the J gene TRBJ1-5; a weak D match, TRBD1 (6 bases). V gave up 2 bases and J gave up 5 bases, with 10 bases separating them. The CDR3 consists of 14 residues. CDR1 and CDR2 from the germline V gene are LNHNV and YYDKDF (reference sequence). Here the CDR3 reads CATSRKQGDQPQHF. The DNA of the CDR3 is TGTGCCACCAGCAGAAAACAGGGAGATCAGCCCCAGCATTTT.

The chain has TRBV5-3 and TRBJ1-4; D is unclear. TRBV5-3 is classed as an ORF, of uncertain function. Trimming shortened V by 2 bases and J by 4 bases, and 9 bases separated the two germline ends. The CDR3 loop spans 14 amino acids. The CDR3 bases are TGTGCCAGAAGCTTTTTCAGGCGTAATGAAAAACTGTTTTTT. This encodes CARSFFRRNEKLFF.

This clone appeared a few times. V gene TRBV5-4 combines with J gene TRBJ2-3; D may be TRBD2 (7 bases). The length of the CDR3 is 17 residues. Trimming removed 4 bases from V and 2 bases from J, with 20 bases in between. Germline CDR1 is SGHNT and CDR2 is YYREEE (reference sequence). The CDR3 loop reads CASSKSRRGAPTDTQYF. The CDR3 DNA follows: TGTGCCAGCAGCAAGTCCCGACGGGGGGCCCCCACAGATACGCAGTATTTT.

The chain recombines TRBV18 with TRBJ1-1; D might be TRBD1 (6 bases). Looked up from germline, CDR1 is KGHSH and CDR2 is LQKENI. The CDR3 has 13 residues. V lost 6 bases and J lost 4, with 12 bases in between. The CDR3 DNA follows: TGTGCCAGCTCCGCCGCAGGGGTCACTGAAGCTTTCTTT. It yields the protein CASSAAGVTEAFF. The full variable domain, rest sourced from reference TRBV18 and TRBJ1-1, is NAGVMQNPRHLVRRRGQEARLRCSPMKGHSHVYWYRQLPEEGLKFMVYLQKENIIDESGMPKERFSAEFPKEGPSILRIQQVVRGDSAAYFCASSAAGVTEAFFGQGTRLTVV.

CDR3 DNA sequence: TGTGCCAGCAGCCGATCCGGGACAGGGGACATGAACACTGAAGCTTTCTTT. It specifies CASSRSGTGDMNTEAFF. The rearrangement links TRBV6-4 to TRBJ1-1; 10 bases align to TRBD1. The CDR3 totals 17 residues. J was trimmed by 0 bases and V by 6 bases; bases with no gene match: 10. Germline V gene sequence: CDR1 MRHNA, CDR2 SNTAGT.

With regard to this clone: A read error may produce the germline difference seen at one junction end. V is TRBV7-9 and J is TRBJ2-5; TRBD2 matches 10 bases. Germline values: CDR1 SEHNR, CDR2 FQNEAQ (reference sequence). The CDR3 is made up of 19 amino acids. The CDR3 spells CSSSLALSAGGPNRETQYF. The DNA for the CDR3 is TGTTCCAGCAGCTTAGCGCTCTCAGCGGGAGGGCCGAACAGAGAGACCCAGTACTTC. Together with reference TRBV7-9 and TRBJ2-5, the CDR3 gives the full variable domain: DTGVSQNPRHKITKRGQNVTFRCDPISEHNRLYWYRQTLGQGPEFLTYFQNEAQLEKSRLLSDRFSAERPKGSFSTLEIQRTEQGDSAMYLCSSSLALSAGGPNRETQYFGPGTRLLVL.

DNA for the CDR3: TGTGCCAGCAGAGTTGGACTGGGAATGGGCGAGCAGTACTTC. Protein sequence: CASRVGLGMGEQYF. The chain combines TRBV6-1 with TRBJ2-7, with D perhaps matching TRBD2 (5 bases). V was clipped by 6 bases and J by 6 bases, with 18 bases between them. Germline lookup yields CDR1 MNHNS and CDR2 SASEGT. This CDR3 comprises 14 residues.

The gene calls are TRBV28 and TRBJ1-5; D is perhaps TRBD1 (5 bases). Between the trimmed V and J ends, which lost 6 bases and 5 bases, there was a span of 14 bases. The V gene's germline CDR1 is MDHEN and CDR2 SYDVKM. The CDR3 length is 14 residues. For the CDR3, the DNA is TGTGCCAGCAGCCCGCGCCTCAGGGATCAGCCCCAGCATTTT. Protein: CASSPRLRDQPQHF.

For the CDR3, the DNA is TGCGCCAGCAGTCCCCGGTCCCGGGCGGGAACTGAAGCTTTCTTT. Amino acids: CASSPRSRAGTEAFF. The genes are TRBV23-1 and TRBJ1-1; D is uncertain. TRBV23-1 is classed as an ORF, of uncertain function. The length of the CDR3 is 15 residues. V lost 4 bases to trimming and J lost 5 bases, with 17 bases between them.

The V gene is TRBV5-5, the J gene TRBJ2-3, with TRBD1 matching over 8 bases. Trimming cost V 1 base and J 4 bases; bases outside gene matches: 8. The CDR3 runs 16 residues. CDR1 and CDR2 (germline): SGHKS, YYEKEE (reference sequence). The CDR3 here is CASSLLGGQGSDTQYF. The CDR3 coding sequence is TGTGCCAGCAGCTTGTTGGGCGGACAGGGATCAGATACGCAGTATTTT.

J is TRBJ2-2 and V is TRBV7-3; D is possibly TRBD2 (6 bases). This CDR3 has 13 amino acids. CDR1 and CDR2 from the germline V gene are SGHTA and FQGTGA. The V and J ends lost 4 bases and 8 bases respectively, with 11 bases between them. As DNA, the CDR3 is TGTGCCAGCAGCTCCCAGGAGGGTGGGGAGCTGTTTTTT. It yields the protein CASSSQEGGELFF. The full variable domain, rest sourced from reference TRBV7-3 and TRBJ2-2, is GAGVSQTPSNKVTEKGKYVELRCDPISGHTALYWYRQSLGQGPEFLIYFQGTGAADDSGLPNDRFFAVRPEGSVSTLKIQRTERGDSAVYLCASSSQEGGELFFGEGSRLTVL.

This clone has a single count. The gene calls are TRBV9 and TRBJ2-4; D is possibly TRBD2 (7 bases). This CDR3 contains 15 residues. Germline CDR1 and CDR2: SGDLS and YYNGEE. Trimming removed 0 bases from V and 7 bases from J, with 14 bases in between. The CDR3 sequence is CASSVEGGSRNIQYF. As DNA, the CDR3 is TGTGCCAGCAGCGTAGAGGGGGGGAGTCGGAACATTCAGTACTTC.

The CDR3 region has the DNA TGTGCCAGCAGCTTATCAAGCGCCGCGTACCAAGAGACCCAGTACTTC. Its translation is CASSLSSAAYQETQYF. The V call is TRBV7-9, the J call TRBJ2-5; D is undetermined. V lost 2 bases and J lost 0, with 13 bases in between. Germline lookup yields CDR1 SEHNR and CDR2 FQNEAQ (reference sequence). The CDR3 has 16 residues.

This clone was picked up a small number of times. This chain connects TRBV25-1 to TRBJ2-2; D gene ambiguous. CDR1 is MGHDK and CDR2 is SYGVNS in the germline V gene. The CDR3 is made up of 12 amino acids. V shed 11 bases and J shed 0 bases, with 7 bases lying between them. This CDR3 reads CACTANTGELFF. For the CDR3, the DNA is TGTGCCTGTACTGCGAACACCGGGGAGCTGTTTTTT. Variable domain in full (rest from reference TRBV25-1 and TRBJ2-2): EADIYQTPRYLVIGTGKKITLECSQTMGHDKMYWYQQDPGMELHLIHYSYGVNSTEKGDLSSESTVSRIRTEHFPLTLESARPSHTSQYLCACTANTGELFFGEGSRLTVL.

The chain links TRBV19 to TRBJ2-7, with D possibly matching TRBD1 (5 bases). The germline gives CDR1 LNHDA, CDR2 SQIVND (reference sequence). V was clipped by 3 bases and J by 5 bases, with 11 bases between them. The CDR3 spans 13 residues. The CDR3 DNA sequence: TGTGCCAGTAGTATGGGGCGGTTCAACGAGCAGTACTTC. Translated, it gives CASSMGRFNEQYF.

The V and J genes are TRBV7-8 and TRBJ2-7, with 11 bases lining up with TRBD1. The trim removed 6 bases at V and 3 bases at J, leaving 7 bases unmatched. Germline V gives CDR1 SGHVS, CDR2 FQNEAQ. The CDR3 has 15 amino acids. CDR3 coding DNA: TGTGCCAGCAGTACATGGGGACAGGGGGGCTACGAGCAGTACTTC. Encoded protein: CASSTWGQGGYEQYF.

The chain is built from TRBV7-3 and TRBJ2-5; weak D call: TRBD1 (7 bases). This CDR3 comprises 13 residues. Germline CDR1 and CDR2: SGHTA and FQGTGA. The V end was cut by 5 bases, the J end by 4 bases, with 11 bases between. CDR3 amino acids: CASSTQGGETQYF. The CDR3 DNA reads TGTGCCAGCAGCACCCAGGGGGGAGAGACCCAGTACTTC. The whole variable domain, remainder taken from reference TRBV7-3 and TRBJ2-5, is GAGVSQTPSNKVTEKGKYVELRCDPISGHTALYWYRQSLGQGPEFLIYFQGTGAADDSGLPNDRFFAVRPEGSVSTLKIQRTERGDSAVYLCASSTQGGETQYFGPGTRLLVL.

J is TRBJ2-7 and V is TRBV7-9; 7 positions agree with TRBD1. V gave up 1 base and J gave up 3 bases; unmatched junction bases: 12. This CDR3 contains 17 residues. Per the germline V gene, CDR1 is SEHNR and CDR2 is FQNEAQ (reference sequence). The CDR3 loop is CASSLERQGPRLYEQYF. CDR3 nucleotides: TGTGCCAGCAGCTTAGAGAGACAGGGTCCCCGTCTCTACGAGCAGTACTTC.